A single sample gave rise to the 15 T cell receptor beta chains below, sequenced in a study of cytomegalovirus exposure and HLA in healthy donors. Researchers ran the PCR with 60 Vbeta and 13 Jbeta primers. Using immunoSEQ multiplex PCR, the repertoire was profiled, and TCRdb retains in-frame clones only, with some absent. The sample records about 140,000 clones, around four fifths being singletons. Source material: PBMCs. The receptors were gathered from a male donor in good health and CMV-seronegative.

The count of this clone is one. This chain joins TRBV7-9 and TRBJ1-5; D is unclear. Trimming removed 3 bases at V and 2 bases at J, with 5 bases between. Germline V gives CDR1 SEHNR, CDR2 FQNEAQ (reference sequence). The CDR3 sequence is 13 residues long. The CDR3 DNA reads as TGTGCCAGCAGCTTCGAGGGCAATCAGCCCCAGCATTTT. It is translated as CASSFEGNQPQHF. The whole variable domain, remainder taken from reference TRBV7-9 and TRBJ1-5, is DTGVSQNPRHKITKRGQNVTFRCDPISEHNRLYWYRQTLGQGPEFLTYFQNEAQLEKSRLLSDRFSAERPKGSFSTLEIQRTEQGDSAMYLCASSFEGNQPQHFGDGTRLSIL.

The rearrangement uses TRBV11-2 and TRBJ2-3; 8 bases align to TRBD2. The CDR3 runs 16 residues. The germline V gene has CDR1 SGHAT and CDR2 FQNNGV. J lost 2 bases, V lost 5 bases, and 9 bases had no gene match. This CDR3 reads CASSPGGLGFTDTQYF. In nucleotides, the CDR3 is TGTGCCAGCAGCCCGGGGGGGCTAGGCTTCACAGATACGCAGTATTTT.

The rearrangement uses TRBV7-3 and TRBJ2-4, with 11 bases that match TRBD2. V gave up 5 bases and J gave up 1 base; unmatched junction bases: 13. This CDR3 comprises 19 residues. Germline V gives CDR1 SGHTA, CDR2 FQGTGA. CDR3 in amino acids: CASSPSGTSGGGAKNIQYF. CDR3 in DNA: TGTGCCAGCAGCCCCTCCGGGACTAGCGGAGGGGGGGCCAAAAACATTCAGTACTTC.

This CDR3 is CASSSTRQGESSYEQYF. In nucleotides, the CDR3 is TGTGCCAGCAGCTCCACCCGACAGGGGGAGTCCTCCTACGAGCAGTACTTC. V usage is TRBV7-9 and J usage is TRBJ2-7; TRBD1 matches 9 bases. Per the germline V gene, CDR1 is SEHNR and CDR2 is FQNEAQ (reference sequence). Trimming removed 4 bases from V and 0 bases from J; junction bases left unmatched: 10. The CDR3 has 17 residues.

This chain's CDR3 is CAVGEGTYEQYF. The CDR3 nucleotides are TGTGCCGTCGGGGAGGGAACCTACGAGCAGTACTTC. This sequence joins TRBV7-2 and TRBJ2-5; TRBD2 matches at 7 bases. The J call may be mistaken, given a closer DNA end match to TRBJ2-7. Germline V gene sequence: CDR1 SGHTA, CDR2 FQGNSA. This CDR3 is built from 12 residues.

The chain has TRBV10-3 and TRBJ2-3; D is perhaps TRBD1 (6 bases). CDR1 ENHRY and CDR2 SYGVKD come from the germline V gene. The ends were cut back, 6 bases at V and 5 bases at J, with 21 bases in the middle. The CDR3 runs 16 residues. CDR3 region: CAISGGDRQGKDTQYF. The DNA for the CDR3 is TGTGCCATCAGCGGTGGGGACCGGCAGGGGAAAGATACGCAGTATTTT.

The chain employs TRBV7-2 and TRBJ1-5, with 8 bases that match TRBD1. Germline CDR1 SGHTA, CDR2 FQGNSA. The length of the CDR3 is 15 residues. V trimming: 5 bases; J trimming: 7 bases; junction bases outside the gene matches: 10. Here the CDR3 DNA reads TGTGCCAGCAGCGCTACGACAGGGGAAAGACAGCCCCAGCATTTT. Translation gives CASSATTGERQPQHF.

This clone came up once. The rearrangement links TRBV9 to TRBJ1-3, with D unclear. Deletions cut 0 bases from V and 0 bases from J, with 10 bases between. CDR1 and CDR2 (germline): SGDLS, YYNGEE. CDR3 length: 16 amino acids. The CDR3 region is CASSVVPGSSGNTIYF. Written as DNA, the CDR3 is TGTGCCAGCAGCGTAGTACCCGGGAGCTCTGGAAACACCATATATTTT. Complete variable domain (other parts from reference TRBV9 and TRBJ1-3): DSGVTQTPKHLITATGQRVTLRCSPRSGDLSVYWYQQSLDQGLQFLIQYYNGEERAKGNILERFSAQQFPDLHSELNLSSLELGDSALYFCASSVVPGSSGNTIYFGEGSWLTVV.

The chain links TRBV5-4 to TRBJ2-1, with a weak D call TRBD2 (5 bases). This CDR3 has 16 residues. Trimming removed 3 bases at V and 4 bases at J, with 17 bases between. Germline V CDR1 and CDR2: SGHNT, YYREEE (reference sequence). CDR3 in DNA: TGTGCCAGCAGCTCGTTATTGGACTGGGGTTACAATGAGCAGTTCTTC. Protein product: CASSSLLDWGYNEQFF.

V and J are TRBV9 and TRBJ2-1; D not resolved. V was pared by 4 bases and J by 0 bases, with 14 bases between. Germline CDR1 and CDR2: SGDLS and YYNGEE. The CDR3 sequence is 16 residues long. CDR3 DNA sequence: TGTGCCAGCAGCCCCCCCCCGGGTAGCTCCTACAATGAGCAGTTCTTC. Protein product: CASSPPPGSSYNEQFF.

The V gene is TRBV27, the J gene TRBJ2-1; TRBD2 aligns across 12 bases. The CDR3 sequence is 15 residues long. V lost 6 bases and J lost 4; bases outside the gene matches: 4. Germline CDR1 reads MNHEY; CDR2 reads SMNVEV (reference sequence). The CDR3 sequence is CASRVTSGGYNEQFF. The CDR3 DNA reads TGTGCCAGCAGAGTGACTAGCGGGGGTTACAATGAGCAGTTCTTC.

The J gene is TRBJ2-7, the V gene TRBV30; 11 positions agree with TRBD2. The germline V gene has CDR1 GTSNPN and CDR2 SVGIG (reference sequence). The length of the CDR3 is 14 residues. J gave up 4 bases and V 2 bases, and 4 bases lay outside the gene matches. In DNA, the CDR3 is TGTGCCTGGAGTCTTCCTAGCGGGAGGTACGAGCAGTACTTC. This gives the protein CAWSLPSGRYEQYF.

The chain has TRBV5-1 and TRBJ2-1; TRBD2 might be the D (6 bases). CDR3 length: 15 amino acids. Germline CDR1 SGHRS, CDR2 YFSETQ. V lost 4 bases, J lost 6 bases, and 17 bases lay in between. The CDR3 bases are TGCGCCAGCAGCCGGAGGGGACTTCGGGCCAATGAGCAGTTCTTC. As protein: CASSRRGLRANEQFF.

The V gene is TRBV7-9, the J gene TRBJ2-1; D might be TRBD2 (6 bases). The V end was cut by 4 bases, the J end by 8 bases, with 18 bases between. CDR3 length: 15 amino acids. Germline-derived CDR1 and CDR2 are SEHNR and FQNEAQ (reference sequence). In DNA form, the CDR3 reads TGTGCCAGCAGCTCAATCTTCCGGGACTCGCATGAGCAGTTCTTC. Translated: CASSSIFRDSHEQFF. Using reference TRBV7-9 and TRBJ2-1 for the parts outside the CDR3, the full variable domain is DTGVSQNPRHKITKRGQNVTFRCDPISEHNRLYWYRQTLGQGPEFLTYFQNEAQLEKSRLLSDRFSAERPKGSFSTLEIQRTEQGDSAMYLCASSSIFRDSHEQFFGPGTRLTVL.

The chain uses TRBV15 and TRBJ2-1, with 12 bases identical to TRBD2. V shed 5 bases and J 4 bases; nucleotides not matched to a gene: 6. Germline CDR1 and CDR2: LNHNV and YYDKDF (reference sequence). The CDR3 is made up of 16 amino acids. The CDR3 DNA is TGTGCCACCAGCCCTAGGACTAGCGGGACTTACAATGAGCAGTTCTTC. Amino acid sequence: CATSPRTSGTYNEQFF.